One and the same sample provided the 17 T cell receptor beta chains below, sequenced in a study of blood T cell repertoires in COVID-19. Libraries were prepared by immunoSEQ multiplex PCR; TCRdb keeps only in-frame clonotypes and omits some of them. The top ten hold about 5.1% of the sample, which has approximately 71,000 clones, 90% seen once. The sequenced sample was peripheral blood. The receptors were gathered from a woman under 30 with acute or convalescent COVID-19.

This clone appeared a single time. Written as DNA, the CDR3 is TGTGCCTGGAGAGCCAGGGGCATCAACCAGCCCCAGCATTTT. Its translation is CAWRARGINQPQHF. V is TRBV30 and J is TRBJ1-5; TRBD1 is a possible D gene (6 bases). Trimming left V 3 bases short and J 7 bases short, with 16 bases between. The germline CDR1 and CDR2 sequences are GTSNPN and SVGIG (reference sequence). The CDR3 is 14 amino acids.

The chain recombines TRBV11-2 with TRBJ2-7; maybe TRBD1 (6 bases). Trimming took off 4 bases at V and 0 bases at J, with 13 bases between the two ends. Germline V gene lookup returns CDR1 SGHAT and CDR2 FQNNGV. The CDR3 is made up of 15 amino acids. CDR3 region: CASSSETGFSYEQYF. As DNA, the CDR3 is TGTGCCAGCAGCTCCGAGACAGGCTTCTCCTACGAGCAGTACTTC. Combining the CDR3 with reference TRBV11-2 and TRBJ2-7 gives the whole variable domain EAGVAQSPRYKIIEKRQSVAFWCNPISGHATLYWYQQILGQGPKLLIQFQNNGVVDDSQLPKDRFSAERLKGVDSTLKIQPAKLEDSAVYLCASSSETGFSYEQYFGPGTRLTVT.

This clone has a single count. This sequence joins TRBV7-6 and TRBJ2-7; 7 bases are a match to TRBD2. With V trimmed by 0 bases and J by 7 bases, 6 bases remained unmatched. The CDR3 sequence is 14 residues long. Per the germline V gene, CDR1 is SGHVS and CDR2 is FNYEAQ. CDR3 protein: CASSLAVSGGEQYF. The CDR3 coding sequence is TGTGCCAGCAGCTTAGCGGTGTCGGGGGGTGAGCAGTACTTC.

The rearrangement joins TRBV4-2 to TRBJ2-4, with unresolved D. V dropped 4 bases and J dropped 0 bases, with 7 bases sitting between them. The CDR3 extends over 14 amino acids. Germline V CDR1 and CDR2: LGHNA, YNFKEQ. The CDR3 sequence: CASSPELAKNIQYF. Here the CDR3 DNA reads TGTGCCAGCAGCCCAGAACTAGCCAAAAACATTCAGTACTTC.

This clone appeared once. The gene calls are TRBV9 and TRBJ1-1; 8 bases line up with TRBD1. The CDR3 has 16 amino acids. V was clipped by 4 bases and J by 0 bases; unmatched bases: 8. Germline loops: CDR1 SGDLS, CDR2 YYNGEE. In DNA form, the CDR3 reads TGTGCCAGCAGCCCTGGGACAGGTAGGGTGAACACTGAAGCTTTCTTT. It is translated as CASSPGTGRVNTEAFF.

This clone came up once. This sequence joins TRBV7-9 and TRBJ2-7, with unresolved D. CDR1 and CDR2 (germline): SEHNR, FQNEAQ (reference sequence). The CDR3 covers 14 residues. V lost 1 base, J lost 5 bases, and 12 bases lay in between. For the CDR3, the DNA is TGTGCCAGCAGCTTAGACGGTCGCCCGCACGAGCAGTACTTC. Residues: CASSLDGRPHEQYF.

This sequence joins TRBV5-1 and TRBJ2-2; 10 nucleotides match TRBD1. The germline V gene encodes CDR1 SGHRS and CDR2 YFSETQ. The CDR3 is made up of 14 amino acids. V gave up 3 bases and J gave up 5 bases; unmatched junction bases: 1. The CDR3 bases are TGCGCCAGCAGCTGGACAGGGGGGACCGGGGAGCTGTTTTTT. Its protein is CASSWTGGTGELFF.

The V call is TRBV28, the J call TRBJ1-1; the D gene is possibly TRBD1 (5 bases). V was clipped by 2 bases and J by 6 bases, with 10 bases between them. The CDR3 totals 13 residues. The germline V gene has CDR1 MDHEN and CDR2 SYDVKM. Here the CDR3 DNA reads TGTGCCAGCAGTTTAGGGGCGTTGGCTGAAGCTTTCTTT. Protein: CASSLGALAEAFF.

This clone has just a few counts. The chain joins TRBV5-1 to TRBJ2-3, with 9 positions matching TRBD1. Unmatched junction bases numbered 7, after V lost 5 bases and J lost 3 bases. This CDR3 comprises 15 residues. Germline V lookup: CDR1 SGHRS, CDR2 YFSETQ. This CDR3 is CASRTDRGITDTQYF. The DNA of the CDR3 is TGCGCCAGCAGAACTGACAGGGGGATAACAGATACGCAGTATTTT.

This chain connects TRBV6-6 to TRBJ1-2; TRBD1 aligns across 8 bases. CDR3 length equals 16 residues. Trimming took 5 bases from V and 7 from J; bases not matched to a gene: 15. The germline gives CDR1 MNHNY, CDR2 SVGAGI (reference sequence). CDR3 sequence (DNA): TGTGCCAGCAGTGGCCCTGGACAGGGTGGCCCCGGTGGCTACACCTTC. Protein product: CASSGPGQGGPGGYTF.

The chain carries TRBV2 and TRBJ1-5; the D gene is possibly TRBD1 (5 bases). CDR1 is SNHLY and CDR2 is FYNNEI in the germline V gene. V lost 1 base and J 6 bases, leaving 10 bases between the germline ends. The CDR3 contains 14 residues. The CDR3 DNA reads TGTGCCAGCAGTGAAGAGGGGCAGGGTCAGCCCCAGCATTTT. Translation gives CASSEEGQGQPQHF.

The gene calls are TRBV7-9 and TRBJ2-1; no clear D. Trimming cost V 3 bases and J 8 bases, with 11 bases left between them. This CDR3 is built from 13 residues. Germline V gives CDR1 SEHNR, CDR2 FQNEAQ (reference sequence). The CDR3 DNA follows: TGTGCCAGCAGCTTCTCATCCGAGGATGAGCAGTTCTTC. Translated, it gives CASSFSSEDEQFF.

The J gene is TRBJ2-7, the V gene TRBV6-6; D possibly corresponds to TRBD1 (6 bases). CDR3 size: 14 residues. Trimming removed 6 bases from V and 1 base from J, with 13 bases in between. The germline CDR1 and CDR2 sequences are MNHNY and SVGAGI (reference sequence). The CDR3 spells CASSWTAPSYEQYF. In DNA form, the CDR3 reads TGTGCCAGCAGCTGGACAGCCCCATCCTACGAGCAGTACTTC.

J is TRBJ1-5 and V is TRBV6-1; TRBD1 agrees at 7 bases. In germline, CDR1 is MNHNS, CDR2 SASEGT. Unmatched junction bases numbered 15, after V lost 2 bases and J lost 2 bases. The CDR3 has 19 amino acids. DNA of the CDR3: TGTGCCAGCAGTGAAATAAGTGGCAGGGGGTTGTTACGCAATCAGCCCCAGCATTTT. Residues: CASSEISGRGLLRNQPQHF.

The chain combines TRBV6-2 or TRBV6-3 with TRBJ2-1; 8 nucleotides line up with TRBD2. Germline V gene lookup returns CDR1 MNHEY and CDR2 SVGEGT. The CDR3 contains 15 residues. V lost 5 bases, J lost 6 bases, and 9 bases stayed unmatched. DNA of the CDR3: TGTGCCAGCAGTCACCGGGCGGGGGGCACCAATGAGCAGTTCTTC. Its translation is CASSHRAGGTNEQFF.

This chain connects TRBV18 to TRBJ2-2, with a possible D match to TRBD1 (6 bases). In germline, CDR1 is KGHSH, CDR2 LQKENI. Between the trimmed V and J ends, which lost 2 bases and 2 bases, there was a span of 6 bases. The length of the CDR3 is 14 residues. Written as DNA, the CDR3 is TGTGCCAGCTCACCAGGGACAAACACCGGGGAGCTGTTTTTT. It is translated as CASSPGTNTGELFF.

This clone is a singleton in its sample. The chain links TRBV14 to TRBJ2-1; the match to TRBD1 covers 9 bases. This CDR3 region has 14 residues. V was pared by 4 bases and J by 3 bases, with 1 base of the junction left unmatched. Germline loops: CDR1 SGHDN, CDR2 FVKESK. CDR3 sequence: CASSRTGVYNEQFF. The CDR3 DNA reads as TGTGCCAGCAGCCGGACAGGGGTCTACAATGAGCAGTTCTTC.